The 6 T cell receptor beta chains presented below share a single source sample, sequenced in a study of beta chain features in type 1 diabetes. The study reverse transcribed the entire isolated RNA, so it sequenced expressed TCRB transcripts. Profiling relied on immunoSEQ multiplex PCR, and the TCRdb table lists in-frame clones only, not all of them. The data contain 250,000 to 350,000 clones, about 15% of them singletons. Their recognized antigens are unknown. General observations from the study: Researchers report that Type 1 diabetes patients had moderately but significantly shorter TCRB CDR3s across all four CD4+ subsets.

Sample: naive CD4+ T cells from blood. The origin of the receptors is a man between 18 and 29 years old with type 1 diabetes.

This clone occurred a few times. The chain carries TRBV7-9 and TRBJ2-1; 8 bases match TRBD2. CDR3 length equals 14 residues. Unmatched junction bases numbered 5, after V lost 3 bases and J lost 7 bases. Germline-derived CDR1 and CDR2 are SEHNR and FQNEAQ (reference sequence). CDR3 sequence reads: CASSFSGNFNEQFF. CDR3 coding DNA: TGTGCCAGCAGCTTTAGCGGGAACTTTAATGAGCAGTTCTTC.

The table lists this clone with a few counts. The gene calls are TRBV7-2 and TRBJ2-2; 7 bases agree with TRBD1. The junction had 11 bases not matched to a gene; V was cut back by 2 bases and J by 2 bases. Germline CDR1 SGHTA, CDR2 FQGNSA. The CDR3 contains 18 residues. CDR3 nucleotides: TGTGCCAGCAGCTTAAGACCTCCGGGACAGCCAAACACCGGGGAGCTGTTTTTT. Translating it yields CASSLRPPGQPNTGELFF.

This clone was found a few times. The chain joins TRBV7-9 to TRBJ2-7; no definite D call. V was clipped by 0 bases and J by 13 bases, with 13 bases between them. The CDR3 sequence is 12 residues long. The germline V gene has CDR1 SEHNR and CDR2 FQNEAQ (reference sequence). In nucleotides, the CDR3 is TGTGCCAGCAGCTTAGCTGAGCAGGCAAGATACTTC. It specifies CASSLAEQARYF.

In DNA form, the CDR3 reads TGTGCCAGCTCACAGGGACTAGCGGGAGTGAATGGCGATACGCAGTATTTT. The encoded protein is CASSQGLAGVNGDTQYF. The J gene is TRBJ2-3, the V gene TRBV18; 14 bases agree with TRBD2. This CDR3 comprises 17 residues. J was trimmed by 6 bases and V by 4 bases; bases with no gene match: 9. Germline CDR1 KGHSH, CDR2 LQKENI. The entire variable domain, with the rest obtained from reference TRBV18 and TRBJ2-3, is as follows: NAGVMQNPRHLVRRRGQEARLRCSPMKGHSHVYWYRQLPEEGLKFMVYLQKENIIDESGMPKERFSAEFPKEGPSILRIQQVVRGDSAAYFCASSQGLAGVNGDTQYFGPGTRLTVL.

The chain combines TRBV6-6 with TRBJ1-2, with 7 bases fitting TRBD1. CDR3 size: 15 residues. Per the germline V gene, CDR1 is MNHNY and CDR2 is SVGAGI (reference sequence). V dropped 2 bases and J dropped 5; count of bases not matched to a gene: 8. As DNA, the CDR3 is TGTGCCAGCAGTTACCTAGAGGGGGCGCCTTATGGCTACACCTTC. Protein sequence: CASSYLEGAPYGYTF.

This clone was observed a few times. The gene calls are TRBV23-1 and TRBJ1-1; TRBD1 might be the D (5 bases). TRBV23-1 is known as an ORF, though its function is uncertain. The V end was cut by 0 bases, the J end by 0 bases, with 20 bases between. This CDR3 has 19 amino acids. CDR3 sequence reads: CASSQSGRRDGFMNTEAFF. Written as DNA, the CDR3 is TGCGCCAGCAGTCAATCGGGGCGTCGTGATGGATTCATGAACACTGAAGCTTTCTTT.